The 20 T cell receptor beta chains below were found in one sample sequenced in a study of PD-1 blockade in classical Hodgkin lymphoma. Following autologous stem cell transplantation, relapse occurred in every patient, and exposure to brentuximab vedotin varied. Clones were read by immunoSEQ multiplex PCR, and TCRdb kept only the in-frame ones, dropping some. The sample has approximately 98,000 clones, 89% seen once. The input for sequencing was peripheral blood mononuclear cells (PBMCs), taken before the second cycle of nivolumab. These receptors all come from a human donor with classical Hodgkin lymphoma.

This clone turned up a few times. The chain carries TRBV19 and TRBJ2-1; the D gene is possibly TRBD2 (6 bases). The V gene lost 6 bases and the J gene lost 3 bases, with 9 bases spanning the gap. Germline CDR1 LNHDA, CDR2 SQIVND (reference sequence). The CDR3 extends over 13 amino acids. The CDR3 bases are TGTGCCAGTAGGGGAGGCCTCTACAATGAGCAGTTCTTC. It specifies CASRGGLYNEQFF.

The rearrangement joins TRBV5-1 to TRBJ2-7; 12 bases match TRBD1. The CDR3 has 14 amino acids. CDR1 is SGHRS and CDR2 is YFSETQ in the germline V gene. V trimming: 4 bases; J trimming: 5 bases; junction bases outside the gene matches: 4. CDR3 amino acids: CASSAGQGADEQYF. In nucleotides, the CDR3 is TGCGCCAGCAGCGCGGGACAGGGGGCTGACGAGCAGTACTTC.

The chain employs TRBV7-9 and TRBJ2-7, with 7 positions matching TRBD1. Germline loops: CDR1 SEHNR, CDR2 FQNEAQ (reference sequence). The J segment lost 1 base and the V segment lost 5 bases, leaving 8 bases of the junction unmatched. The CDR3 consists of 15 residues. The CDR3 loop reads CASSTRDSPSYEQYF. CDR3 nucleotide sequence: TGTGCCAGCAGCACCCGGGACAGTCCATCCTACGAGCAGTACTTC.

In DNA, the CDR3 is TGTGCCAGTAGTGGACGACAGTGGAGCACAGATACGCAGTATTTT. This codes for CASSGRQWSTDTQYF. The J gene is TRBJ2-3, the V gene TRBV19; TRBD1 is a possible D gene (5 bases). The germline V gene has CDR1 LNHDA and CDR2 SQIVND (reference sequence). This CDR3 is 15 amino acids long. Trimming left V 5 bases short and J 0 bases short, with 12 bases between.

V and J are TRBV19 and TRBJ1-1; weak D call: TRBD1 (5 bases). Germline V gene lookup returns CDR1 LNHDA and CDR2 SQIVND (reference sequence). Deletions cut 5 bases from V and 10 bases from J, with 14 bases between. The CDR3 runs to 12 residues. The CDR3 loop reads CASSGGAGGAFF. The CDR3 DNA reads as TGTGCCAGTAGTGGGGGTGCCGGTGGAGCTTTCTTT. The full variable domain, in which reference TRBV19 and TRBJ1-1 provide the parts outside the CDR3, is DGGITQSPKYLFRKEGQNVTLSCEQNLNHDAMYWYRQDPGQGLRLIYYSQIVNDFQKGDIAEGYSVSREKKESFPLTVTSAQKNPTAFYLCASSGGAGGAFFGQGTRLTVV.

The chain employs TRBV13 and TRBJ1-2, with 10 bases identical to TRBD1. The germline gives CDR1 PRHDT, CDR2 FYEKMQ (reference sequence). Trimming at V came to 5 bases and at J to 2 bases, leaving 8 bases not matched to a gene. This CDR3 comprises 16 residues. The chain's CDR3 is CASSLGTGVTNYGYTF. The CDR3 region has the DNA TGTGCCAGCAGCCTCGGGACAGGGGTTACCAACTATGGCTACACCTTC.

The sample holds a few counts of this clone. The chain employs TRBV2 and TRBJ1-5; D is unclear. Germline values: CDR1 SNHLY, CDR2 FYNNEI. V was clipped by 5 bases and J by 2 bases, with 13 bases between them. This CDR3 contains 15 residues. The CDR3 is CASSRSAAGNQPQHF. CDR3 sequence (DNA): TGTGCCAGCAGTAGGTCCGCGGCAGGCAATCAGCCCCAGCATTTT.

This chain links TRBV11-1 with TRBJ2-5; 8 bases align to TRBD1. Germline CDR1 reads SGHAT; CDR2 reads FQDESV (reference sequence). After removal of 5 bases from V and 4 bases from J, the junction contained 6 bases not matched to a gene. The CDR3 covers 14 residues. The CDR3 loop reads CASSPQGAGETQYF. CDR3 nucleotides: TGTGCCAGCAGCCCCCAGGGGGCCGGAGAGACCCAGTACTTC.

This chain joins TRBV7-9 and TRBJ2-7, with 9 positions matching TRBD2. With V trimmed by 4 bases and J by 6 bases, 7 bases remained unmatched. CDR1 is SEHNR, CDR2 FQNEAQ, per germline (reference sequence). This CDR3 comprises 14 residues. In nucleotides, the CDR3 is TGTGCCAGCAGCTCCCGGGGACTAGCTAGCGAGCAGTACTTC. This gives the protein CASSSRGLASEQYF.

The V gene is TRBV28, the J gene TRBJ2-5; D tentatively reads TRBD1 or TRBD2 (5 bases each). From germline, CDR1 is MDHEN and CDR2 SYDVKM. The germline V and J ends were trimmed by 6 bases and 2 bases, with 7 bases remaining between them. The CDR3 loop spans 12 amino acids. CDR3 residues: CASRRGQETQYF. CDR3 in DNA: TGTGCCAGCAGGAGGGGACAAGAGACCCAGTACTTC. Full variable domain (rest looked up from reference TRBV28 and TRBJ2-5): DVKVTQSSRYLVKRTGEKVFLECVQDMDHENMFWYRQDPGLGLRLIYFSYDVKMKEKGDIPEGYSVSREKKERFSLILESASTNQTSMYLCASRRGQETQYFGPGTRLLVL.

The J gene is TRBJ1-1, the V gene TRBV19; tentative D call: TRBD1 (5 bases). With 4 bases removed from V and 3 bases from J, the gap between germline ends came to 9 bases. This CDR3 region has 13 residues. Looked up from germline, CDR1 is LNHDA and CDR2 is SQIVND (reference sequence). This CDR3 is CASSTRGDTEAFF. The CDR3 DNA sequence: TGTGCCAGTAGTACACGGGGGGACACTGAAGCTTTCTTT.

This clone was observed a single time. The V call is TRBV7-7, the J call TRBJ2-3; D is possibly TRBD1 (5 bases). This CDR3 spans 13 amino acids. Germline V gives CDR1 SSHAT, CDR2 FNYEAQ (reference sequence). The ends were cut back, 1 base at V and 4 bases at J, with 6 bases in the middle. The CDR3 spells CASSLEGADTQYF. The CDR3 nucleotides are TGTGCCAGCAGCTTAGAAGGGGCAGATACGCAGTATTTT.

This chain connects TRBV19 to TRBJ2-7; D might be TRBD1 or TRBD2, each matching 5 bases. V dropped 5 bases and J dropped 2 bases, with 13 bases sitting between them. The length of the CDR3 is 14 residues. From germline, CDR1 is LNHDA and CDR2 SQIVND (reference sequence). The CDR3 region is CASSPRQTTYEQYF. The CDR3 coding sequence is TGTGCCAGTAGTCCCCGACAGACTACCTACGAGCAGTACTTC.

The rearrangement uses TRBV5-4 and TRBJ2-7; a possible D gene is TRBD1 (6 bases). The CDR3 sequence is 15 residues long. V was shortened by 4 bases and J by 3 bases, with 17 bases between the two germline ends. Germline CDR1 and CDR2: SGHNT and YYREEE (reference sequence). CDR3 protein: CASSGGRRGLYEQYF. In DNA, the CDR3 is TGTGCCAGCAGCGGGGGCCGAAGGGGCCTCTACGAGCAGTACTTC. Based on the CDR3 plus reference TRBV5-4 and TRBJ2-7, the full variable domain is ETGVTQSPTHLIKTRGQQVTLRCSSQSGHNTVSWYQQALGQGPQFIFQYYREEENGRGNFPPRFSGLQFPNYSSELNVNALELDDSALYLCASSGGRRGLYEQYFGPGTRLTVT.

DNA of the CDR3: TGTGCCAGCAGTGAAGCGCGGGGGGGCTCTGGAAACACCATATATTTT. Protein product: CASSEARGGSGNTIYF. The chain has TRBV2 and TRBJ1-3, with a weak D call TRBD1 (5 bases). In germline, CDR1 is SNHLY, CDR2 FYNNEI. The CDR3 runs to 16 residues. Trimming removed 0 bases at V and 0 bases at J, with 9 bases between.

For this clone: The junction differs from germline at one of its ends, possibly a read error. The V call is TRBV7-9, the J call TRBJ2-1, with 11 bases that match TRBD2. CDR3 length: 12 amino acids. Germline CDR1 reads SEHNR; CDR2 reads FQNEAQ (reference sequence). CDR3 sequence reads: CASSLAGGEQFF. The CDR3 bases are TGTGCCAGCAGCCTAGCGGGGGGTGAGCAGTTCTTC.

The chain joins TRBV30 to TRBJ2-2; D remains unclear. V shed 3 bases and J shed 7 bases, with 6 bases lying between them. The CDR3 length is 11 residues. The germline CDR1 and CDR2 sequences are GTSNPN and SVGIG (reference sequence). CDR3 nucleotide sequence: TGTGCCTGGAGATCTCTCGGGGAGCTGTTTTTT. Amino acid sequence: CAWRSLGELFF. Full variable domain (outside the CDR3, taken from reference TRBV30 and TRBJ2-2): SQTIHQWPATLVQPVGSPLSLECTVEGTSNPNLYWYRQAAGRGLQLLFYSVGIGQISSEVPQNLSASRPQDRQFILSSKKLLLSDSGFYLCAWRSLGELFFGEGSRLTVL.

The chain links TRBV6-5 to TRBJ2-2; a possible D gene is TRBD2 (6 bases). V lost 10 bases and J 6 bases, leaving 15 bases between the germline ends. Germline CDR1 and CDR2: MNHEY and SVGAGI. CDR3 length equals 13 residues. CDR3 DNA sequence: TGTGCCACGCGGCGGGATCTCTCCGGGGAGCTGTTTTTT. The encoded protein is CATRRDLSGELFF.

The gene calls are TRBV7-2 and TRBJ2-5, with 8 bases that match TRBD2. CDR1 SGHTA and CDR2 FQGNSA come from the germline V gene. The V and J ends lost 8 bases and 5 bases, in that order; junction bases with no gene match: 10. The CDR3 extends over 14 amino acids. The CDR3 loop reads CASSGTRGPETQYF. The CDR3 region has the DNA TGTGCCAGCTCCGGGACTAGGGGCCCTGAGACCCAGTACTTC.

This chain uses TRBV10-2 with TRBJ2-7; D ambiguous. The V end was cut by 2 bases, the J end by 2 bases, with 7 bases between. CDR3 size: 13 residues. CDR1 and CDR2 from the germline V gene are WSHSY and SAAADI. The CDR3 loop reads CASSEDQPYEQYF. CDR3 coding DNA: TGCGCCAGCAGTGAGGACCAACCCTACGAGCAGTACTTC.